The 12 T cell receptor beta chains presented below share a single source sample, sequenced in a study of T-cell reconstitution after alpha-beta-depleted transplantation in children. TCRbeta library construction was performed incorporating unique molecular identifiers. In TCRdb, the PCR reads were re-called with MiXCR into one record per CDR3 protein. Among 400,000 to 500,000 distinct CDR3 sequences listed, under 13% were seen once. The sample consisted of PBMCs from the stem cell graft donor, taken from the stem cell graft. The receptors originated from a human donor who donated a stem cell graft to a child with acute myeloid leukemia.

Only a few counts were recorded for this clonotype. The J gene is TRBJ1-1, the V gene TRBV5-5; D remains ambiguous. There are 12 residues in the CDR3. Per germline, CDR1 SGHKS and CDR2 YYEKEE (reference sequence). Between the trimmed V and J ends, which lost 1 base and 10 bases, there was a span of 11 bases. DNA for the CDR3: TGTGCCAGCAGCTTGTATGAGGGAATAGCTTTCTTT. As protein: CASSLYEGIAFF. Variable domain in full (rest from reference TRBV5-5 and TRBJ1-1): DAGVTQSPTHLIKTRGQQVTLRCSPISGHKSVSWYQQVLGQGPQFIFQYYEKEERGRGNFPDRFSARQFPNYSSELNVNALLLGDSALYLCASSLYEGIAFFGQGTRLTVV.

About this clonotype itself: One end of the junction is discordant with germline, which a read error may explain. The chain has TRBV7-7 and TRBJ2-1, with a tentative D call TRBD1 (5 bases). This CDR3 contains 13 residues. The germline gives CDR1 SSHAT, CDR2 FNYEAQ (reference sequence). The CDR3 DNA reads TGTGCTAGCAGCTTAGAGCATCAGGGTGAGCAGTTCTTC. It specifies CASSLEHQGEQFF.

This clonotype has more than one count but fewer than ten. The chain's CDR3 is CASSEYRRSASGELFF. The CDR3 bases are TGTGCCAGCAGTGAATACAGGCGCTCAGCCTCCGGGGAGCTGTTTTTT. V gene TRBV6-1 combines with J gene TRBJ2-2, with D possibly being TRBD1 (5 bases). The length of the CDR3 is 16 residues. Germline V gene data show CDR1 as MNHNS and CDR2 as SASEGT. Trimming removed 2 bases at V and 6 bases at J, with 16 bases between.

This clonotype appeared a few times. The chain couples TRBV7-2 to TRBJ2-7; 7 bases map to TRBD1. Trimming took 2 bases from V and 1 from J; bases not matched to a gene: 2. This CDR3 has 14 residues. Looked up from germline, CDR1 is SGHTA and CDR2 is FQGNSA. The chain's CDR3 is CASSLRDSSYEQYV. The DNA for the CDR3 is TGTGCCAGCAGCTTAAGGGACAGTTCCTACGAGCAGTACGTC.

The rearrangement uses TRBV9 and TRBJ1-2; D is unresolved. Germline CDR1 reads SGDLS; CDR2 reads YYNGEE. The V end was cut by 0 bases, the J end by 5 bases, with 11 bases between. This CDR3 is built from 14 residues. CDR3 nucleotides: TGTGCCAGCAGCGTAGGGCAGACCGTTTATGGCTACACCTTC. It yields the protein CASSVGQTVYGYTF. Full variable domain (outside the CDR3, taken from reference TRBV9 and TRBJ1-2): DSGVTQTPKHLITATGQRVTLRCSPRSGDLSVYWYQQSLDQGLQFLIQYYNGEERAKGNILERFSAQQFPDLHSELNLSSLELGDSALYFCASSVGQTVYGYTFGSGTRLTVV.

The chain uses TRBV9 and TRBJ2-7, with D perhaps assigned TRBD1 or TRBD2 (5 bases each). This CDR3 has 15 amino acids. CDR1 and CDR2 (germline): SGDLS, YYNGEE. V lost 0 bases, J lost 7 bases, and 17 bases lay in between. In DNA form, the CDR3 reads TGTGCCAGCAGCGTAGACCCGTGGGGGTCGGGGGAGCAGTACTTC. Its translation: CASSVDPWGSGEQYF.

This clonotype was recorded a few times. The chain has TRBV5-1 and TRBJ2-7; a possible D gene is TRBD2 (7 bases). The CDR3 length is 15 residues. Per the germline V gene, CDR1 is SGHRS and CDR2 is YFSETQ. Trimming took off 0 bases at V and 2 bases at J, with 12 bases between the two ends. CDR3 nucleotides: TGCGCCAGCAGCTTGGAGGGGGGGCCCACCTACGAGCAGTACGTC. It codes for CASSLEGGPTYEQYV.

This chain connects TRBV20-1 to TRBJ2-5; 15 bases are a match to TRBD2. Germline CDR1 is DFQATT and CDR2 is SNEGSKA (reference sequence). The J segment lost 1 base and the V segment lost 3 bases, leaving 15 bases of the junction unmatched. The CDR3 length is 20 residues. The CDR3 sequence: CSARGPTKGLAGGLQETQYF. Written as DNA, the CDR3 is TGCAGTGCTAGGGGTCCGACGAAGGGACTAGCGGGGGGACTCCAAGAGACCCAGTACTTC.

This clonotype was detected ten times or more. CDR3 loop: CASKGGRAGLREQYF. As DNA, the CDR3 is TGTGCCAGCAAGGGCGGGAGGGCCGGTTTGCGCGAGCAGTACTTC. V is TRBV6-2 or TRBV6-3 and J is TRBJ2-7; 9 nucleotides line up with TRBD2. Germline V gene lookup returns CDR1 MNHEY and CDR2 SVGEGT. Trimming at V came to 7 bases and at J to 6 bases, leaving 13 bases not matched to a gene. The CDR3 has 15 amino acids.

The V gene is TRBV7-8, the J gene TRBJ2-3, with D perhaps matching TRBD2 (5 bases). The CDR3 runs to 15 residues. The germline V gene encodes CDR1 SGHVS and CDR2 FQNEAQ. With 0 bases removed from V and 4 bases from J, the gap between germline ends came to 11 bases. CDR3 residues: CASSLAGLAPDTQYF. In nucleotides, the CDR3 is TGTGCCAGCAGCTTAGCAGGTCTAGCCCCAGATACGCAGTATTTT.

This clonotype was seen more than once but under ten times. CDR3 sequence (DNA): TGCAGCGTTGATGGAGTGGCAGAGACCCAGTACTTC. As protein: CSVDGVAETQYF. This rearrangement joins TRBV29-1 to TRBJ2-5, with no clear D. Trimming took 3 bases from V and 4 from J, leaving 9 bases between them. Per germline, CDR1 SQVTM and CDR2 ANQGSEA. The CDR3 runs 12 residues. The full variable domain, with the rest looked up from reference TRBV29-1 and TRBJ2-5, is SAVISQKPSRDICQRGTSLTIQCQVDSQVTMMFWYRQQPGQSLTLIATANQGSEATYESGFVIDKFPISRPNLTFSTLTVSNMSPEDSSIYLCSVDGVAETQYFGPGTRLLVL.

CDR3 bases: TGTGCCAGCTCGAACACCGGGACAGGGGATTATGGCTACACCTTC. Its protein is CASSNTGTGDYGYTF. The chain couples TRBV18 to TRBJ1-2, with TRBD1 identical over 10 bases. The length of the CDR3 is 15 residues. The V and J ends lost 6 bases and 5 bases, in that order; junction bases with no gene match: 9. Germline V gene sequence: CDR1 KGHSH, CDR2 LQKENI. Full variable domain (outside the CDR3, taken from reference TRBV18 and TRBJ1-2): NAGVMQNPRHLVRRRGQEARLRCSPMKGHSHVYWYRQLPEEGLKFMVYLQKENIIDESGMPKERFSAEFPKEGPSILRIQQVVRGDSAAYFCASSNTGTGDYGYTFGSGTRLTVV.